Each of the 25 T cell receptor beta chains below was sequenced from the same sample in a study of radiotherapy plus CTLA-4 blockade in lung cancer. Clones were read by immunoSEQ multiplex PCR, and TCRdb kept only the in-frame ones, dropping some. The sample shows about 72,000 clones, around 80% of them seen only once. The input for sequencing was peripheral blood, taken from a patient treated with radiotherapy plus ipilimumab. These receptor sequences come from a human donor with non-small cell lung cancer who had a complete response to radiotherapy plus ipilimumab.

This clone is labeled as medium-sized. The chain carries TRBV7-9 and TRBJ2-3; 8 bases are shared with TRBD2. In germline, CDR1 is SEHNR, CDR2 FQNEAQ (reference sequence). V dropped 4 bases and J dropped 2; count of bases not matched to a gene: 8. The CDR3 consists of 16 residues. The chain's CDR3 is CASSSAQRGYTDTQYF. CDR3 coding DNA: TGTGCCAGCAGCTCCGCTCAGCGGGGGTACACAGATACGCAGTATTTT. The full variable domain, in which reference TRBV7-9 and TRBJ2-3 provide the parts outside the CDR3, is DTGVSQNPRHKITKRGQNVTFRCDPISEHNRLYWYRQTLGQGPEFLTYFQNEAQLEKSRLLSDRFSAERPKGSFSTLEIQRTEQGDSAMYLCASSSAQRGYTDTQYFGPGTRLTVL.

V is TRBV9 and J is TRBJ1-1; D call uncertain. This CDR3 has 14 amino acids. CDR1 and CDR2 (germline): SGDLS, YYNGEE. Between the trimmed V and J ends, which lost 1 base and 1 base, there was a span of 8 bases. This CDR3 reads CASSVRHGNTEAFF. CDR3 nucleotide sequence: TGTGCCAGCAGCGTAAGACACGGGAACACTGAAGCTTTCTTT.

The genes are TRBV2 and TRBJ2-1, with a weak D call TRBD2 (6 bases). The length of the CDR3 is 15 residues. The V gene lost 10 bases and the J gene lost 3 bases, with 19 bases spanning the gap. CDR1 and CDR2 from the germline V gene are SNHLY and FYNNEI. The CDR3 bases are TGTGCCATCACAGTTGGAGGGAGCTTCTACAATGAGCAGTTCTTC. Translating gives CAITVGGSFYNEQFF. Combining the CDR3 with reference TRBV2 and TRBJ2-1 gives the whole variable domain EPEVTQTPSHQVTQMGQEVILRCVPISNHLYFYWYRQILGQKVEFLVSFYNNEISEKSEIFDDQFSVERPDGSNFTLKIRSTKLEDSAMYFCAITVGGSFYNEQFFGPGTRLTVL.

This rearrangement joins TRBV11-3 to TRBJ2-3, with D perhaps matching TRBD2 (6 bases). Germline V CDR1 and CDR2: SGHNT, YENEEA. Trimming took off 4 bases at V and 4 bases at J, with 21 bases between the two ends. The length of the CDR3 is 17 residues. The CDR3, as DNA: TGTGCCAGCAGCTCGGCCCCCGGGACTCCAATGCCAGATACGCAGTATTTT. It yields the protein CASSSAPGTPMPDTQYF.

This chain uses TRBV7-2 with TRBJ1-1; D gene unclear. Germline-derived CDR1 and CDR2 are SGHTA and FQGNSA. This CDR3 has 14 residues. The V end was cut by 1 base, the J end by 1 base, with 7 bases between. CDR3 bases: TGTGCCAGCAGCTTAGAGTTAAGGAACACTGAAGCTTTCTTT. Protein: CASSLELRNTEAFF.

V usage is TRBV11-3 and J usage is TRBJ1-3, with D possibly matching TRBD1 (6 bases). V lost 7 bases and J lost 0, with 19 bases in between. The V gene's germline CDR1 is SGHNT and CDR2 YENEEA. This CDR3 comprises 17 residues. The DNA of the CDR3 is TGTGCCAGCACCCTGGCTCAAACAGGGAACTCTGGAAACACCATATATTTT. Its translation is CASTLAQTGNSGNTIYF.

This chain links TRBV11-3 with TRBJ2-1, with D perhaps TRBD1 (5 bases). Trimming took 8 bases from V and 7 from J, leaving 18 bases between them. This CDR3 comprises 14 residues. CDR1 is SGHNT, CDR2 YENEEA, per germline. CDR3 coding DNA: TGTGCCAGCGGCCGACAGAAGGTACGGAATGAGCAGTTCTTC. Encoded protein: CASGRQKVRNEQFF.

This chain joins TRBV19 and TRBJ2-4; the D gene is possibly TRBD1 (6 bases). Trimming shortened V by 4 bases and J by 0 bases, and 10 bases separated the two germline ends. This CDR3 is 15 amino acids long. Germline-derived CDR1 and CDR2 are LNHDA and SQIVND (reference sequence). CDR3 DNA: TGTGCCAGTAGTAACAGGGACCCAGCCAAAAACATTCAGTACTTC. It is translated as CASSNRDPAKNIQYF.

The V gene is TRBV10-2, the J gene TRBJ2-1, with D maybe TRBD2 (6 bases). The CDR3 loop spans 15 amino acids. Germline assignment: CDR1 WSHSY and CDR2 SAAADI. V was clipped by 2 bases and J by 8 bases, with 16 bases between them. The CDR3 DNA sequence: TGCGCCAGCAGTGAGCCCTCGGCGGGATCCGATGAGCAGTTCTTC. Translating gives CASSEPSAGSDEQFF.

The CDR3 sequence: CASSRDLQETQYF. CDR3 DNA: TGTGCCAGCAGCCGGGACTTGCAAGAGACCCAGTACTTC. The chain combines TRBV14 with TRBJ2-5; possible D gene TRBD2, 6 bases. The V gene lost 4 bases and the J gene lost 2 bases, with 8 bases spanning the gap. The CDR3 has 13 residues. Germline assignment: CDR1 SGHDN and CDR2 FVKESK.

The genes are TRBV2 and TRBJ2-2, with 10 bases lining up with TRBD2. CDR3 length: 17 residues. The V and J ends lost 2 bases and 1 base, in that order; junction bases with no gene match: 4. Germline V gene lookup returns CDR1 SNHLY and CDR2 FYNNEI. The CDR3 region has the DNA TGTGCCAGCAGTGAAAGGGCTAGCGGGGGGAACACCGGGGAGCTGTTTTTT. It is translated as CASSERASGGNTGELFF.

This sequence joins TRBV7-6 and TRBJ1-2; perhaps TRBD1 as D (6 bases). Trimming pared 1 base from V and 6 bases from J, leaving 18 bases between. CDR3 length: 16 residues. Per the germline V gene, CDR1 is SGHVS and CDR2 is FNYEAQ. The DNA for the CDR3 is TGTGCCAGCAGCTTAGGGCCCCCGGGGGCTGGGGATGGCTACACCTTC. It translates to CASSLGPPGAGDGYTF.

This rearrangement joins TRBV25-1 to TRBJ1-5, with 7 bases that match TRBD1. The CDR3 has 14 residues. The trim removed 4 bases at V and 6 bases at J, leaving 6 bases unmatched. Germline CDR1 is MGHDK and CDR2 is SYGVNS. The DNA for the CDR3 is TGTGCCAGCAGTGGAGGGGGCTCGGGTCAGCCCCAGCATTTT. Translated, it gives CASSGGGSGQPQHF.

This chain connects TRBV5-6 to TRBJ2-1; D is perhaps TRBD2 (6 bases). V was cut by 4 bases and J by 4 bases, with 18 bases left in between. The germline V gene encodes CDR1 SGHDT and CDR2 YYEEEE. The CDR3 runs 16 residues. The CDR3 here is CASSGRTTGYYNEQFF. DNA of the CDR3: TGTGCCAGCAGCGGCCGGACTACCGGATATTACAATGAGCAGTTCTTC.

The CDR3 DNA reads TGTGCCAGCAGAGTAGGACAGGCGACGAATCAGCCCCAGCATTTT. This sequence encodes CASRVGQATNQPQHF. This chain uses TRBV2 with TRBJ1-5; 7 bases align to TRBD1. The CDR3 contains 15 residues. CDR1 is SNHLY and CDR2 is FYNNEI in the germline V gene. With 6 bases clipped from V and 4 bases from J, the junction kept 9 bases outside the gene matches.

This clone was seen a few times. The CDR3 protein is CASSPDTAYGYTF. The CDR3 DNA is TGTGCCAGCAGCCCGGACACAGCCTATGGCTACACCTTC. The V gene is TRBV7-9, the J gene TRBJ1-2, with D possibly matching TRBD1 (5 bases). CDR3 length equals 13 residues. V was shortened by 5 bases and J by 4 bases, with 11 bases between the two germline ends. Germline lookup yields CDR1 SEHNR and CDR2 FQNEAQ (reference sequence).

The rearrangement links TRBV28 to TRBJ2-1; TRBD1 matches at 8 bases. The CDR3 spans 15 residues. V dropped 1 base and J dropped 5; count of bases not matched to a gene: 4. Germline V gene sequence: CDR1 MDHEN, CDR2 SYDVKM. CDR3 DNA: TGTGCCAGCAGTTTATCAGGGACAGGTCACAATGAGCAGTTCTTC. This sequence encodes CASSLSGTGHNEQFF. Together with reference TRBV28 and TRBJ2-1, the CDR3 gives the full variable domain: DVKVTQSSRYLVKRTGEKVFLECVQDMDHENMFWYRQDPGLGLRLIYFSYDVKMKEKGDIPEGYSVSREKKERFSLILESASTNQTSMYLCASSLSGTGHNEQFFGPGTRLTVL.

The J gene is TRBJ1-6, the V gene TRBV19; 10 nucleotides match TRBD1. Germline V gene data show CDR1 as LNHDA and CDR2 as SQIVND (reference sequence). The CDR3 runs 18 residues. After removal of 3 bases from V and 8 bases from J, the junction contained 13 bases not matched to a gene. In nucleotides, the CDR3 is TGTGCCAGTAGTATGGAATCCGGGACAGGGGAATGGTATTCACCCCTCCACTTT. Protein sequence: CASSMESGTGEWYSPLHF.

A few counts support this clone. The chain has TRBV30 and TRBJ1-4; D is uncertain. The CDR3 spans 13 residues. Germline CDR1 and CDR2: GTSNPN and SVGIG (reference sequence). Between the trimmed V and J ends, which lost 5 bases and 1 base, there was a span of 8 bases. The CDR3 sequence: CAWDMKTNEKLFF. CDR3 coding DNA: TGTGCCTGGGACATGAAAACTAATGAAAAACTGTTTTTT.

V usage is TRBV19 and J usage is TRBJ1-1, with a possible D match to TRBD1 (5 bases). This CDR3 region has 14 residues. CDR1 LNHDA and CDR2 SQIVND come from the germline V gene (reference sequence). With 2 bases removed from V and 11 bases from J, the gap between germline ends came to 18 bases. In DNA form, the CDR3 reads TGTGCCAGTAGTATACTCCGGGACCACCGGGAGGCTTTCTTT. This translates into CASSILRDHREAFF.

The chain joins TRBV13 to TRBJ1-3; tentative D call: TRBD1 (5 bases). CDR1 and CDR2 from the germline V gene are PRHDT and FYEKMQ (reference sequence). This CDR3 is built from 17 residues. V was trimmed by 2 bases and J by 4 bases, leaving 18 bases between them. CDR3 DNA: TGTGCCAGCAGCTTATTCTTAGAGGGACCTCAAGGAAACACCATATATTTT. Protein: CASSLFLEGPQGNTIYF.

This clone was seen only once. The V and J genes are TRBV6-1 and TRBJ2-7; D remains unclear. Germline V CDR1 and CDR2: MNHNS, SASEGT. V dropped 1 base and J dropped 4 bases, with 11 bases sitting between them. The CDR3 is 14 amino acids. The CDR3 here is CASSEEGQPYEQYF. Written as DNA, the CDR3 is TGTGCCAGCAGTGAAGAGGGTCAGCCTTACGAGCAGTACTTC.

The chain combines TRBV10-3 with TRBJ2-7, with D possibly TRBD2 on 5 matching bases. Germline V lookup: CDR1 ENHRY, CDR2 SYGVKD. The CDR3 sequence is 12 residues long. The CDR3 loop is CAVSDAGYEQYV. The CDR3 bases are TGTGCCGTCAGTGATGCGGGCTACGAGCAGTACGTC.

V gene TRBV5-1 combines with J gene TRBJ2-1; D is perhaps TRBD1 (5 bases). In germline, CDR1 is SGHRS, CDR2 YFSETQ. The V end was cut by 4 bases, the J end by 9 bases, with 17 bases between. The CDR3 sequence is 14 residues long. CDR3 sequence: CASSPPSTVGEQFF. CDR3 sequence (DNA): TGCGCCAGCAGCCCCCCCTCGACAGTGGGTGAGCAGTTCTTC.

The CDR3 is CASSEARGAGGTRTDTQYF. Here the CDR3 DNA reads TGTGCCAGCAGTGAAGCGCGGGGGGCGGGGGGGACACGCACAGATACGCAGTATTTT. The V and J genes are TRBV2 and TRBJ2-3; 9 bases line up with TRBD2. Unmatched junction bases numbered 11, after V lost 0 bases and J lost 1 base. Germline V CDR1 and CDR2: SNHLY, FYNNEI. The CDR3 spans 19 residues.